This T cell receptor beta chain was captured in a study of blood T cell repertoires in COVID-19. The method was immunoSEQ multiplex PCR; TCRdb's version includes in-frame clones alone and lacks a portion of them. This repertoire shows approximately 200,000 clones, approximately 86% found once; its top ten account for about 9.3%. Participants' reported clinical history set cohort assignment. The sequencing input was PBMCs or T cells enriched from blood (not recorded which). This sequence was found in a young man with acute COVID-19.

DNA of the CDR3: TGTGCCAGCATCCCCGCGAGGGGGCGGGGATATCAAGAGACCCAGTACTTC. As protein: CASIPARGRGYQETQYF. J is TRBJ2-5 and V is TRBV11-2, with D possibly being TRBD1 (7 bases). In germline, CDR1 is SGHAT, CDR2 FQNNGV. With 7 bases removed from V and 2 bases from J, the gap between germline ends came to 23 bases. CDR3 length: 17 amino acids.